Detailed here is one T cell receptor beta chain. The antigen is unknown. TCRdb's copy holds only in-frame clones and misses some; the assay was immunoSEQ multiplex PCR. This table holds some 90,000 clones, less than 90% found once. The data originate from a study of T cell responses to AZD1222 COVID-19 vaccine. Study-wide results and limits: Repertoire sampling was restricted to post-peak T cell response timepoints. Donors, mostly white British, included more females; clonal diversity was possibly underestimated. With dominance at 160-218 and 743-854, vaccine-associated CD4 TCRs spanned spike.

The germline V and J ends were trimmed by 5 bases and 1 base, with 14 bases remaining between them. The CDR3 is 15 residues long. Germline CDR1 is MNHEY and CDR2 is SMNVEV (reference sequence). This chain links TRBV27 with TRBJ1-1; D is possibly TRBD1 (6 bases). The clonotype comes from an adult who received the AZD1222 COVID-19 vaccine. Sequencing used peripheral blood, obtained 28 days after the second AZD1222 dose. This CDR3 is CASSKWGQKNTEAFF. The DNA of the CDR3 is TGTGCCAGCAGTAAGTGGGGGCAGAAGAACACTGAAGCTTTCTTT.